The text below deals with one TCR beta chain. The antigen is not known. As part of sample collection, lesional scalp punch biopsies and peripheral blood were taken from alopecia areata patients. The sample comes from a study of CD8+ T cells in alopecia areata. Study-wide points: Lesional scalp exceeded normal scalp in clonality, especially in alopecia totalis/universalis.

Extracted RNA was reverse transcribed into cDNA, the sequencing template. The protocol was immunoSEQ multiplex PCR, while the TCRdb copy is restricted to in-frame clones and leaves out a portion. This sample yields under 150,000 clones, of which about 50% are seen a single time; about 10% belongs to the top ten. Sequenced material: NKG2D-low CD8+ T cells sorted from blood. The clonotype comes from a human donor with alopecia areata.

CDR3: CASSAFLDTSYEQYF. The DNA for the CDR3 is TGTGCCAGCAGTGCTTTCCTCGACACATCCTACGAGCAGTACTTC. The V gene is TRBV25-1, the J gene TRBJ2-7; D remains unclear. The CDR3 is made up of 15 amino acids. V lost 4 bases, J lost 1 base, and 14 bases lay in between. The V gene's germline CDR1 is MGHDK and CDR2 SYGVNS.